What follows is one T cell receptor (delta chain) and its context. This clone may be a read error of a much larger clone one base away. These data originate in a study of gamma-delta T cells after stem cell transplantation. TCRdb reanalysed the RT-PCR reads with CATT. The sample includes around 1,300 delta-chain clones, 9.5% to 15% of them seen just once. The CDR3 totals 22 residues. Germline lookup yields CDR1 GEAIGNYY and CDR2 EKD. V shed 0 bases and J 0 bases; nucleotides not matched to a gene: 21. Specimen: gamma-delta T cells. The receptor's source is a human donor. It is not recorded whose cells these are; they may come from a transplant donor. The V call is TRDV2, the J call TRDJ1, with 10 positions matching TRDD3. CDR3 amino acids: CACDTVGLGDPETRSYTDKLIF. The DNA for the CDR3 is TGTGCCTGTGACACCGTGGGACTGGGGGATCCGGAGACCCGGAGTTACACCGATAAACTCATCTTT.